The clone carrying this T cell receptor beta chain was detected ten times or more. This record comes from a study of CD8 T cells in ankylosing spondylitis. As the method for making TCR beta libraries, quantitative 5'-RACE with molecular barcodes was used. TCRdb ran MiXCR on the 5' RACE reads and lists one entry per CDR3 protein. The table has 200,000 to 250,000 distinct CDR3 sequences, roughly 8.2% seen once. V lost 3 bases to trimming and J lost 2 bases; unmatched junction nucleotides: 8. Germline V gene lookup returns CDR1 KGHDR and CDR2 SFDVKD. The length of the CDR3 is 18 residues. The chain has TRBV24-1 and TRBJ2-1; 11 bases agree with TRBD2. The sequenced sample consisted of blood, either unsorted or a sorted T cell fraction (not recorded which). This receptor was identified in a female donor with ankylosing spondylitis or in good health (not recorded which). In nucleotides, the CDR3 is TGTGCCACCAGTGATCCCGGGACTAGCGGCCGTCCCTACAATGAGCAGTTCTTC. Translation: CATSDPGTSGRPYNEQFF.